The T cell receptor (beta chain) described here comes from a study of pediatric ulcerative colitis. Turning to the study itself: Disease was pancolitis in several and left-sided in two, histology-confirmed. Study-wide findings and caveats: No controls had the two rectal clonotypes shared by ulcerative colitis patients. Compared with controls, ulcerative colitis showed greater blood-rectum clone sharing.

Rectal tissue came from one to two pinch biopsies taken at colonoscopy. As concerns this clone: Its matching antigen is unknown.

Repertoires were generated with immunoSEQ multiplex PCR, while TCRdb's copy carries only in-frame clones and drops some. The table records tens of thousands of clones, 78% of them present only once. Trimming stripped 1 base from V and 5 bases from J, with 11 bases between. Germline CDR1 SGHTA, CDR2 FQGNSA. CDR3 length: 15 residues. The chain carries TRBV7-2 and TRBJ2-2; D perhaps matches TRBD1 (6 bases). Sequenced: gut tissue. This receptor was obtained from a girl aged 5-17 years with moderate ulcerative colitis. In nucleotides, the CDR3 is TGTGCCAGCAGCTTAGGGGGCAGGGGTACCGGGGAGCTGTTTTTT. This translates into CASSLGGRGTGELFF.